Listed below are T cell receptor beta chains from one sample, sequenced in a study of T cells after yellow fever vaccination. A single record per CDR3 protein comes from TCRdb applying MiXCR to the 5' RACE reads. Seen here are about 350,000 distinct CDR3 sequences, roughly 11% observed once, and the top ten hold more than 15%. Sequenced material: PBMCs, taken on the day of the first yellow fever vaccination. The receptors originated from a man younger than 35 who received the YFV17D yellow fever vaccine. Each CDR3 is given without its conserved first and last residue. A D gene is named only where the DNA matches it firmly.

cdr3_length v_call d_call cdr3_aa
14 TRBV7-8 TRBD2 ASSLEGLAGVETQY
11 TRBV6-6 TRBD1 ASRTGPNEKLF
13 TRBV7-2 NA ASRTGGAMDYEQY
13 TRBV10-3 NA AIAEPGPINYGYT
10 TRBV29-1 NA SGARMNTEAF
11 TRBV5-1 NA ASSLGADNEQF
9 TRBV20-1 NA SARGLVELY
13 TRBV5-5 NA ASSLEGSPQETQY
13 TRBV10-3 TRBD1 AISESGGQGSGYT
15 TRBV7-2 NA ASSLGVLETGIYGYT
13 TRBV12-3/TRBV12-4 NA ASSLRDPRDSPLH
16 TRBV4-1 TRBD2 ASSQAFRGGRASGELF
12 TRBV27 NA ASSLDEGTGELF
12 TRBV5-6 TRBD1 ASTPGGWEDTQY
12 TRBV12-3/TRBV12-4 TRBD1 ASSLEGAWETQY
14 TRBV7-2 TRBD1 ASSLVGGSLQSWRF
15 TRBV6-1 TRBD2 ASTNTANGGGTDTQY
10 TRBV29-1 NA SVQRYTGELF
13 TRBV18 NA ASSREGALAGELF
13 TRBV4-3 NA ASSQQGLVNSPLH
11 TRBV4-1 NA ASSQVAHWRQF